This TCR beta chain was observed in a study of radiotherapy plus CTLA-4 blockade in lung cancer. The germline V gene encodes CDR1 SQVTM and CDR2 ANQGSEA. Trimming shortened V by 1 base and J by 3 bases, and 13 bases separated the two germline ends. The CDR3 spans 15 residues. Data came from immunoSEQ multiplex PCR; TCRdb stores just in-frame clones and leaves some out. The top ten clones hold around 7% of a sample with tens of thousands of clones, roughly 75% of them seen once. This TCR was recovered from a human donor with non-small cell lung cancer who had a complete response to radiotherapy plus ipilimumab. The sequencing here drew on peripheral blood, taken from a patient treated with radiotherapy plus ipilimumab. The V and J genes are TRBV29-1 and TRBJ2-4; D unresolved. Here the CDR3 DNA reads TGCAGCGTTGAAGTCAGAATGTTGAGCAAAAACATTCAGTACTTC. This codes for CSVEVRMLSKNIQYF.